These 11 T cell receptor beta chains came from one sample sequenced in a study of T-cell reconstitution after alpha-beta-depleted transplantation in children. TCRbeta library construction was performed incorporating unique molecular identifiers. Each CDR3 protein gets one entry after TCRdb re-called the PCR reads with MiXCR. The sample yields tens of thousands of distinct CDR3 sequences, around 4.7% seen once. The sample consisted of PBMCs, mostly from graft donor cells, taken 180 days after TCRalphabeta/CD19-depleted stem cell transplant. These receptors were obtained from a boy less than two years old who had a stem cell transplant for acute myeloid leukemia, so the T cells may come from the graft donor.

The chain has TRBV20-1 and TRBJ1-2; D call uncertain. The V end lost 0 bases, the J end lost 7 bases, and 15 bases lay between the germline ends. CDR3 length equals 14 residues. CDR1 is DFQATT, CDR2 SNEGSKA, per germline (reference sequence). CDR3 nucleotides: TGCAGTGCTAGAGATTACGGAGGGATTGGTGGCTACACCTTC. Translated, it gives CSARDYGGIGGYTF.

Ten or more counts support this clonotype. The chain couples TRBV7-6 to TRBJ2-1; 8 nucleotides agree with TRBD1. CDR3 length: 15 amino acids. V shed 4 bases, J shed 3 bases, and the junction held 5 bases outside the gene matches. CDR1 is SGHVS and CDR2 is FNYEAQ in the germline V gene. The CDR3 nucleotides read TGTGCCAGCAGCTCGACAGGGGTATTCTACAATGAGCAGTTCTTC. The encoded protein is CASSSTGVFYNEQFF.

This clonotype was counted many times. The chain joins TRBV20-1 to TRBJ1-1; D gene uncertain. This CDR3 is 13 amino acids long. CDR1 and CDR2 from the germline V gene are DFQATT and SNEGSKA (reference sequence). V was clipped by 0 bases and J by 1 base, with 6 bases between them. As DNA, the CDR3 is TGCAGTGCTAGAGATTTGGGGAACACTGAAGCTTTCTTT. Translation: CSARDLGNTEAFF.

Many counts were recorded for this clonotype. The chain joins TRBV30 to TRBJ2-7; D uncertain. CDR1 is GTSNPN and CDR2 is SVGIG in the germline V gene (reference sequence). Trimming cost V 5 bases and J 3 bases, with 8 bases left between them. This CDR3 has 11 residues. The CDR3 DNA is TGTGCCTGGGGGAACCTCTACGAGCAGTACTTC. Translated: CAWGNLYEQYF.

There are many counts of this clonotype. V gene TRBV7-9 combines with J gene TRBJ2-7; D gene ambiguous. The CDR3 has 11 amino acids. With 4 bases removed from V and 6 bases from J, the gap between germline ends came to 7 bases. CDR1 is SEHNR and CDR2 is FQNEAQ in the germline V gene (reference sequence). CDR3 DNA sequence: TGTGCCAGCAGCTCCGCTCGCGAGCAGTACTTC. Translating it yields CASSSAREQYF.

Ten or more counts support this clonotype. The CDR3 bases are TGTGCCACCAGCAGCAGTTCACTTTACAATGAGCAGTTCTTC. Amino acid sequence: CATSSSSLYNEQFF. The rearrangement links TRBV15 to TRBJ2-1, with D hard to call. CDR3 length: 14 amino acids. Between the trimmed V and J ends, which lost 3 bases and 4 bases, there was a span of 10 bases. The germline V gene has CDR1 LNHNV and CDR2 YYDKDF (reference sequence). The complete variable domain, with remaining parts taken from reference TRBV15 and TRBJ2-1, reads DAMVIQNPRYQVTQFGKPVTLSCSQTLNHNVMYWYQQKSSQAPKLLFHYYDKDFNNEADTPDNFQSRRPNTSFCFLDIRSPGLGDTAMYLCATSSSSLYNEQFFGPGTRLTVL.

CDR3 in DNA: TGTGCCATGGGCCCCCGGGTCAGGGGTAGAAGCAATCAGCCCCAGCATTTT. This codes for CAMGPRVRGRSNQPQHF. The gene calls are TRBV5-2 and TRBJ1-5; TRBD1, the table's D call, lacks a check against the DNA. TRBV5-2 is deemed a pseudogene. The CDR3 covers 17 residues.

In this sample, this clonotype turned up many times. V usage is TRBV28 and J usage is TRBJ2-3, with D unclear. CDR1 is MDHEN, CDR2 SYDVKM, per germline. Trimming cost V 3 bases and J 7 bases, with 11 bases left between them. The CDR3 has 13 amino acids. CDR3 sequence reads: CASSFARAHTQYF. DNA for the CDR3: TGTGCCAGCAGTTTCGCGCGTGCGCATACGCAGTATTTT.

This clonotype occurred many times. The CDR3 loop reads CSVEDLTDSGNTIYF. CDR3 DNA sequence: TGCAGCGTTGAAGATCTGACAGACTCTGGAAACACCATATATTTT. The J gene is TRBJ1-3, the V gene TRBV29-1; D is perhaps TRBD1 (5 bases). Looked up from germline, CDR1 is SQVTM and CDR2 is ANQGSEA. The CDR3 is 15 amino acids. V was pared by 0 bases and J by 0 bases, with 9 bases between.

This clonotype was counted ten times or more. This chain joins TRBV29-1 and TRBJ2-1; D is possibly TRBD2 (6 bases). The CDR3 spans 14 residues. Germline CDR1 and CDR2: SQVTM and ANQGSEA. Trimming took 3 bases from V and 2 from J, leaving 11 bases between them. The CDR3 region is CSVELRGTYNEQFF. CDR3 sequence (DNA): TGCAGCGTTGAGTTGCGGGGAACCTACAATGAGCAGTTCTTC.

This clonotype has at least ten counts. The chain links TRBV6-5 to TRBJ1-5; TRBD1 matches 8 bases. The CDR3 extends over 17 amino acids. Germline V lookup: CDR1 MNHEY, CDR2 SVGAGI. V was clipped by 5 bases and J by 0 bases; unmatched bases: 9. The CDR3, as DNA: TGTGCCAGCAGTCCGGGACAGGTAATTTATAGCAATCAGCCCCAGCATTTT. Its translation is CASSPGQVIYSNQPQHF.